One and the same sample provided the 23 T cell receptor beta chains below, sequenced in a study of blood T cell repertoires in COVID-19. Produced via immunoSEQ multiplex PCR; TCRdb's table is partial and in-frame only. The sample holds approximately 200,000 clones, 75% to 90% seen once. The sequenced sample consisted of peripheral blood. These TCRs come from a man in his thirties or forties with COVID-19, enrolled during active disease.

The genes are TRBV5-1 and TRBJ1-5, with TRBD1 matching over 10 bases. The junction had 5 bases not matched to a gene; V was cut back by 2 bases and J by 0 bases. Germline CDR1 and CDR2: SGHRS and YFSETQ. This CDR3 comprises 17 residues. This CDR3 is CASSLTWTGGSNQPQHF. In DNA, the CDR3 is TGCGCCAGCAGCTTAACCTGGACAGGGGGTAGCAATCAGCCCCAGCATTTT.

Details on this clone: Different DNA sequences within this sample yield the same CDR3. The CDR3 here is CASSPPSTDTQYF. The CDR3 DNA sequence: TGTGCCAGCTCACCACCGTCGACAGATACGCAGTATTTT. The genes are TRBV18 and TRBJ2-3; D is ambiguous. The CDR3 has 13 residues. V gave up 0 bases and J gave up 3 bases, with 4 bases separating them. Germline CDR1 reads KGHSH; CDR2 reads LQKENI.

The rearrangement links TRBV6-5 to TRBJ1-3; weak D call: TRBD1 (5 bases). V was cut by 2 bases and J by 2 bases, with 10 bases left in between. Germline V CDR1 and CDR2: MNHEY, SVGAGI. This CDR3 comprises 15 residues. CDR3 in amino acids: CASSYDPGTGNTIYF. DNA for the CDR3: TGTGCCAGCAGTTACGACCCAGGGACTGGAAACACCATATATTTT.

This clone was recorded a few times. CDR3 residues: CASRFLRGVDYNEQFF. The CDR3 DNA reads TGTGCCAGCAGATTCCTAAGGGGTGTCGACTACAATGAGCAGTTCTTC. This chain connects TRBV7-2 to TRBJ2-1; maybe TRBD1 (5 bases). CDR3 length: 16 amino acids. The ends were cut back, 6 bases at V and 3 bases at J, with 18 bases in the middle. Germline CDR1 SGHTA, CDR2 FQGNSA.

This chain uses TRBV9 with TRBJ1-5; 8 bases fit TRBD1. The junction had 3 bases not matched to a gene; V was cut back by 0 bases and J by 4 bases. Germline CDR1 SGDLS, CDR2 YYNGEE. CDR3 length: 15 amino acids. Written as DNA, the CDR3 is TGTGCCAGCAGCGTAGACCAGGGGGCAAATCAGCCCCAGCATTTT. Its translation: CASSVDQGANQPQHF.

The rearrangement links TRBV25-1 to TRBJ2-5, with D possibly being TRBD1 (5 bases). The length of the CDR3 is 15 residues. Between the trimmed V and J ends, which lost 5 bases and 8 bases, there was a span of 21 bases. Germline assignment: CDR1 MGHDK and CDR2 SYGVNS. The chain's CDR3 is CASSSTSGIGRTQYF. The CDR3 region has the DNA TGTGCCAGCAGTTCTACTTCAGGGATTGGTCGAACCCAGTACTTC.

The rearrangement links TRBV28 to TRBJ1-5, with a tentative D call TRBD1 (6 bases). V shed 7 bases and J shed 6 bases, with 16 bases lying between them. Germline values: CDR1 MDHEN, CDR2 SYDVKM. CDR3 length: 14 amino acids. CDR3 coding DNA: TGTGCCAGCAACCAAGGGGGGGAAGGTCAGCCCCAGCATTTT. Translated, it gives CASNQGGEGQPQHF.

The chain is built from TRBV6-5 and TRBJ2-2; D might be TRBD1 (5 bases). CDR1 and CDR2 from the germline V gene are MNHEY and SVGAGI. The CDR3 covers 14 residues. V was trimmed by 7 bases and J by 5 bases, leaving 14 bases between them. This CDR3 reads CASTWGQATGELFF. The CDR3 nucleotides are TGTGCCAGCACGTGGGGCCAGGCGACCGGGGAGCTGTTTTTT.

This chain connects TRBV7-2 to TRBJ2-5; 7 bases fit TRBD1. CDR3 length: 13 residues. CDR1 is SGHTA and CDR2 is FQGNSA in the germline V gene. The CDR3: CAETGVSQETQYF. The CDR3 nucleotides are TGTGCTGAAACAGGGGTGTCCCAAGAGACCCAGTACTTC.

This clone was recorded only once. The chain employs TRBV11-1 and TRBJ1-1; TRBD1 matches 9 bases. The CDR3 length is 15 residues. Germline CDR1 SGHAT, CDR2 FQDESV (reference sequence). Losses at the gene ends were 5 bases for V and 3 bases for J; bases not matched to a gene: 7. For the CDR3, the DNA is TGTGCCAGCAGCCGGAGGGACAGGGTTTACACTGAAGCTTTCTTT. Translating it yields CASSRRDRVYTEAFF. The whole variable domain, filled in from reference TRBV11-1 and TRBJ1-1, reads EAEVAQSPRYKITEKSQAVAFWCDPISGHATLYWYRQILGQGPELLVQFQDESVVDDSQLPKDRFSAERLKGVDSTLKIQPAELGDSAMYLCASSRRDRVYTEAFFGQGTRLTVV.

This clone has a single count. The CDR3: CASSVDGTGGSQPQHF. CDR3 coding DNA: TGTGCCAGCAGCGTAGACGGGACAGGGGGCAGTCAGCCCCAGCATTTT. The J gene is TRBJ1-5, the V gene TRBV9, with 12 bases lining up with TRBD1. CDR1 SGDLS and CDR2 YYNGEE come from the germline V gene. After removal of 0 bases from V and 6 bases from J, the junction contained 4 bases not matched to a gene. This CDR3 region has 16 residues.

The V and J genes are TRBV27 and TRBJ1-1, with D maybe TRBD1 (5 bases). V gave up 3 bases and J gave up 0 bases, with 17 bases separating them. The germline V gene encodes CDR1 MNHEY and CDR2 SMNVEV (reference sequence). This CDR3 spans 17 amino acids. CDR3 coding DNA: TGTGCCAGCAGTTTTGGTGGGGCAGGATTCATGAACACTGAAGCTTTCTTT. Translating it yields CASSFGGAGFMNTEAFF.

V and J are TRBV7-3 and TRBJ2-3; 7 nucleotides match TRBD2. Unmatched junction bases numbered 1, after V lost 2 bases and J lost 5 bases. CDR1 is SGHTA and CDR2 is FQGTGA in the germline V gene. CDR3 size: 13 residues. CDR3 sequence: CASSLRGRDTQYF. The CDR3 nucleotides are TGTGCCAGCAGCTTACGCGGGAGAGATACGCAGTATTTT. The full variable domain, rest sourced from reference TRBV7-3 and TRBJ2-3, is GAGVSQTPSNKVTEKGKYVELRCDPISGHTALYWYRQSLGQGPEFLIYFQGTGAADDSGLPNDRFFAVRPEGSVSTLKIQRTERGDSAVYLCASSLRGRDTQYFGPGTRLTVL.

The J gene is TRBJ1-2, the V gene TRBV6-2 or TRBV6-3; 8 bases agree with TRBD1. From germline, CDR1 is MNHEY and CDR2 SVGEGT. The CDR3 totals 14 residues. The V segment lost 6 bases and the J segment 6 bases; nucleotides outside the gene matches: 9. Here the CDR3 reads CASSPPDRVNGYTF. The CDR3 DNA is TGTGCCAGCAGCCCTCCGGACAGGGTGAATGGCTACACCTTC.

The J gene is TRBJ1-4, the V gene TRBV6-5; no definite D call. The CDR3 runs to 13 residues. Trimming took off 0 bases at V and 8 bases at J, with 7 bases between the two ends. Germline V gives CDR1 MNHEY, CDR2 SVGAGI. CDR3 bases: TGTGCCAGCAGTTACTCGAGTAGAGAAAAACTGTTTTTT. Protein: CASSYSSREKLFF.

This clone was found a few times. The chain recombines TRBV4-1 with TRBJ2-2; tentative D call: TRBD2 (5 bases). Germline CDR1 is MGHRA and CDR2 is YSYEKL. This CDR3 is built from 15 residues. V lost 0 bases to trimming and J lost 7 bases, with 12 bases between them. The CDR3 coding sequence is TGCGCCAGCAGCCAAGAAGGAGAGGGCATCGGGGAGCTGTTTTTT. Encoded protein: CASSQEGEGIGELFF.

The V call is TRBV25-1, the J call TRBJ2-5; possible D gene TRBD2, 5 bases. V shed 1 base and J shed 4 bases, with 10 bases lying between them. The CDR3 is 14 amino acids. Germline V gene data show CDR1 as MGHDK and CDR2 as SYGVNS. This CDR3 reads CASSESEGRETQYF. In DNA form, the CDR3 reads TGTGCCAGCAGTGAATCCGAGGGTCGAGAGACCCAGTACTTC.

This clone has just a few counts. The chain links TRBV6-1 to TRBJ2-7; TRBD2 matches at 12 bases. Per the germline V gene, CDR1 is MNHNS and CDR2 is SASEGT. The ends lost 6 bases at V and 5 bases at J; junction bases unmatched: 5. The CDR3 runs to 14 residues. Here the CDR3 DNA reads TGTGCCAGCAGACGGACTAGCGGGGTCCACGAGCAGTACTTC. This translates into CASRRTSGVHEQYF.

The chain couples TRBV7-3 to TRBJ1-2; 7 nucleotides agree with TRBD1. CDR1 is SGHTA and CDR2 is FQGTGA in the germline V gene. This CDR3 spans 14 amino acids. V lost 1 base to trimming and J lost 6 bases; unmatched junction nucleotides: 5. The CDR3 protein is CASSLSRQGNGYTF. The CDR3 nucleotides read TGTGCCAGCAGCTTAAGTCGACAGGGAAATGGCTACACCTTC.

The rearrangement links TRBV6-5 to TRBJ2-3, with D possibly matching TRBD2 (6 bases). CDR3 size: 14 residues. V was trimmed by 7 bases and J by 5 bases, leaving 16 bases between them. Germline CDR1 MNHEY, CDR2 SVGAGI. The CDR3 bases are TGTGCCAGCAACCCACTACGAGCGGGAGATACGCAGTATTTT. Protein product: CASNPLRAGDTQYF.

The rearrangement uses TRBV2 and TRBJ1-1; the D gene is possibly TRBD1 (6 bases). The CDR3 has 15 residues. The germline gives CDR1 SNHLY, CDR2 FYNNEI. The ends were cut back, 3 bases at V and 1 base at J, with 12 bases in the middle. This CDR3 is CASSDEGTPNTEAFF. DNA for the CDR3: TGTGCCAGCAGTGATGAAGGGACACCGAACACTGAAGCTTTCTTT.

This chain connects TRBV9 to TRBJ1-3; D is uncertain. This CDR3 has 16 residues. V lost 3 bases, J lost 0 bases, and 13 bases lay in between. Germline V gives CDR1 SGDLS, CDR2 YYNGEE. CDR3 coding DNA: TGTGCCAGCAGCGCCACGACTGCGAGCTCTGGAAACACCATATATTTT. Amino acid sequence: CASSATTASSGNTIYF.

The J gene is TRBJ1-1, the V gene TRBV7-2; D unresolved. The CDR3 loop spans 14 amino acids. Germline V CDR1 and CDR2: SGHTA, FQGNSA. Between the trimmed V and J ends, which lost 10 bases and 5 bases, there was a span of 20 bases. CDR3 sequence reads: CATKAGSAQTEAFF. In DNA form, the CDR3 reads TGTGCCACCAAGGCGGGAAGCGCGCAGACTGAAGCTTTCTTT.